Shown below are 25 T cell receptor beta chains from a single sample sequenced in a study of T-cell memory formation after mild COVID-19. TCRdb re-called the 5' RACE reads with MiXCR, one entry per CDR3 protein. This sample has roughly 320,000 distinct CDR3 sequences, with 28% found just once. The source material was PBMCs or a T cell subset sorted from them (not recorded which). Source of these receptors: an adult woman who had mild COVID-19 (a few samples of this study predate the infection). Cell type and time point are not known.

This clonotype has a handful of counts. The genes are TRBV12-3 or TRBV12-4 and TRBJ1-6, with 7 bases fitting TRBD1. V lost 1 base, J lost 15 bases, and 12 bases stayed unmatched. The CDR3 is 15 residues long. The CDR3 nucleotides are TGTGCCAGCAGTTTAGGTACAGGGGCGGCTCACAGCCTCCACTTT. It specifies CASSLGTGAAHSLHF.

In this sample, this clonotype turned up once. The J gene is TRBJ2-1, the V gene TRBV20-1, with TRBD2 matching 8 bases. Germline assignment: CDR1 DFQATT and CDR2 SNEGSKA (reference sequence). Trimming at V came to 0 bases and at J to 12 bases, leaving 10 bases not matched to a gene. CDR3 length: 14 residues. The CDR3 DNA reads as TGCAGTGCTAGAGAGGGCCTAGCGGGCGCCGGGCAGTTCTTC. Translated, it gives CSAREGLAGAGQFF.

The V and J genes are TRBV5-1 and TRBJ1-5; 8 nucleotides match TRBD1. Trimming removed 7 bases from V and 6 bases from J; junction bases left unmatched: 12. The CDR3 has 15 amino acids. Germline CDR1 is SGHRS and CDR2 is YFSETQ. CDR3 bases: TGCGCCAGCGCCTCGACAGGGGCGAGAGGTCAGCCCCAGCATTTT. Encoded protein: CASASTGARGQPQHF. Full variable domain (rest looked up from reference TRBV5-1 and TRBJ1-5): KAGVTQTPRYLIKTRGQQVTLSCSPISGHRSVSWYQQTPGQGLQFLFEYFSETQRNKGNFPGRFSGRQFSNSRSEMNVSTLELGDSALYLCASASTGARGQPQHFGDGTRLSIL.

This clonotype was counted a few times. The chain links TRBV6-5 to TRBJ1-2; D is undetermined. This CDR3 is built from 17 residues. From germline, CDR1 is MNHEY and CDR2 SVGAGI. V dropped 5 bases and J dropped 3 bases, with 22 bases sitting between them. The CDR3 nucleotides read TGTGCCAGCAGTCGAGCCAGGAGCGGGATATCGGACTATGGCTACACCTTC. This gives the protein CASSRARSGISDYGYTF.

The V gene is TRBV5-1, the J gene TRBJ1-1; no clear D. With 0 bases removed from V and 7 bases from J, the gap between germline ends came to 10 bases. CDR1 and CDR2 (germline): SGHRS, YFSETQ. This CDR3 has 13 residues. The CDR3 loop is CASSLGGSGEAFF. The CDR3 bases are TGCGCCAGCAGCTTGGGAGGGAGTGGTGAAGCTTTCTTT.

This clonotype was seen more than once but under ten times. This chain connects TRBV14 to TRBJ2-7, with 8 bases matching TRBD1. After removal of 2 bases from V and 5 bases from J, the junction contained 5 bases not matched to a gene. The length of the CDR3 is 14 residues. Looked up from germline, CDR1 is SGHDN and CDR2 is FVKESK. The CDR3 nucleotides are TGTGCCAGCAGCCAATCCGGACAGGGTGACGAGCAGTACTTC. Protein: CASSQSGQGDEQYF.

The chain is built from TRBV9 and TRBJ2-3; maybe TRBD1 (6 bases). V lost 7 bases and J 2 bases, leaving 17 bases between the germline ends. The germline V gene has CDR1 SGDLS and CDR2 YYNGEE. The length of the CDR3 is 15 residues. CDR3 amino acids: CASQPGTPITDTQYF. CDR3 nucleotide sequence: TGTGCCAGCCAACCCGGGACACCCATCACAGATACGCAGTATTTT.

This clonotype came up a few times. CDR3 nucleotides: TGTGCCAGCAGACTTAGAGGGGCCGGGGAGCTGTTTTTT. Residues: CASRLRGAGELFF. The chain uses TRBV6-2 or TRBV6-3 and TRBJ2-2; tentatively, D is TRBD1 or TRBD2 (5 bases each). The CDR3 totals 13 residues. Germline V gene lookup returns CDR1 MNHEY and CDR2 SVGEGT. Trimming shortened V by 6 bases and J by 6 bases, and 11 bases separated the two germline ends.

The J gene is TRBJ2-1, the V gene TRBV29-1, with D possibly being TRBD2 (6 bases). Germline CDR1 is SQVTM and CDR2 is ANQGSEA. The V gene lost 1 base and the J gene lost 7 bases, with 17 bases spanning the gap. There are 15 residues in the CDR3. CDR3 sequence reads: CSVEVLAGSQNEQFF. CDR3 DNA: TGCAGCGTTGAAGTCCTCGCCGGGAGTCAAAATGAGCAGTTCTTC.

Only a few counts were recorded for this clonotype. The V and J genes are TRBV6-2 or TRBV6-3 and TRBJ2-1; 8 bases fit TRBD2. CDR1 and CDR2 (germline): MNHEY, SVGEGT. This CDR3 has 14 amino acids. V shed 9 bases and J 0 bases; nucleotides not matched to a gene: 4. This chain's CDR3 is CASTSGSSYNEQFF. The CDR3 bases are TGTGCCAGTACGAGCGGGAGCTCCTACAATGAGCAGTTCTTC.

This clonotype occurred many times. This chain uses TRBV9 with TRBJ1-2; the D gene is possibly TRBD1 (5 bases). Germline V lookup: CDR1 SGDLS, CDR2 YYNGEE. Trimming stripped 2 bases from V and 4 bases from J, with 15 bases between. This CDR3 has 15 residues. The CDR3 DNA is TGTGCCAGCAGCGTTTCAGACAGTCCCGGCTATGGCTACACCTTC. The encoded protein is CASSVSDSPGYGYTF.

The CDR3 DNA is TGCGCCAGCAGCCAAGCAGTGATGAGGGGTGGCGATCAGCCCCAGCATTTT. Translation: CASSQAVMRGGDQPQHF. J is TRBJ1-5 and V is TRBV4-1; the D gene is possibly TRBD1 (5 bases). This CDR3 is 17 amino acids long. CDR1 is MGHRA, CDR2 YSYEKL, per germline. The germline V and J ends were trimmed by 1 base and 5 bases, with 18 bases remaining between them.

This rearrangement joins TRBV7-2 to TRBJ2-1; 13 bases agree with TRBD2. V was clipped by 1 base and J by 9 bases; unmatched bases: 0. CDR3 size: 14 residues. Per the germline V gene, CDR1 is SGHTA and CDR2 is FQGNSA. CDR3 sequence reads: CASSLGLAGGEQFF. CDR3 bases: TGTGCCAGCAGCTTAGGACTAGCGGGGGGTGAGCAGTTCTTC.

This clonotype is medium-sized by share. The chain recombines TRBV18 with TRBJ2-7, with TRBD1 as a possible D gene (5 bases). The CDR3 has 11 residues. V was shortened by 8 bases and J by 4 bases, with 9 bases between the two germline ends. CDR1 KGHSH and CDR2 LQKENI come from the germline V gene. The CDR3 is CASSPGYEQYF. CDR3 nucleotides: TGTGCCAGCAGCCCAGGGTACGAGCAGTACTTC.

This clonotype came up a few times. The DNA for the CDR3 is TGTGCCAGCAGCCGCGACAGGGGGACCTACGAGCAGTACTTC. As protein: CASSRDRGTYEQYF. The rearrangement links TRBV7-2 to TRBJ2-7; 9 nucleotides align to TRBD1. V lost 5 bases and J lost 2; bases outside the gene matches: 4. The CDR3 sequence is 14 residues long. Germline values: CDR1 SGHTA, CDR2 FQGNSA.

Only a few counts were recorded for this clonotype. V usage is TRBV24-1 and J usage is TRBJ2-2; D not resolved. The CDR3 runs 14 residues. CDR1 is KGHDR and CDR2 is SFDVKD in the germline V gene. The V and J ends lost 4 bases and 3 bases respectively, with 8 bases between them. The CDR3 sequence: CATSEPIDTGELFF. For the CDR3, the DNA is TGTGCCACCAGTGAACCTATTGACACCGGGGAGCTGTTTTTT.

This clonotype came up a few times. This chain joins TRBV7-9 and TRBJ2-3; either TRBD1 or TRBD2 may fit D (5 bases each). The CDR3 is made up of 16 amino acids. Germline V lookup: CDR1 SEHNR, CDR2 FQNEAQ (reference sequence). The V end lost 11 bases, the J end lost 0 bases, and 21 bases lay between the germline ends. The DNA for the CDR3 is TGTGCCGGAGCACCCCCAGAGGGGCCTAGCACAGATACGCAGTATTTT. Translating it yields CAGAPPEGPSTDTQYF. Using reference TRBV7-9 and TRBJ2-3 for the parts outside the CDR3, the full variable domain is DTGVSQNPRHKITKRGQNVTFRCDPISEHNRLYWYRQTLGQGPEFLTYFQNEAQLEKSRLLSDRFSAERPKGSFSTLEIQRTEQGDSAMYLCAGAPPEGPSTDTQYFGPGTRLTVL.

The chain couples TRBV4-3 to TRBJ2-7, with 11 bases fitting TRBD2. The CDR3 length is 15 residues. Germline lookup yields CDR1 LGHNA and CDR2 YSLEER. Trimming cost V 0 bases and J 6 bases; bases outside gene matches: 4. CDR3 nucleotides: TGCGCCAGCAGCCAAGACGGGACTAGCGGCTTCGAGCAGTACTTC. It translates to CASSQDGTSGFEQYF.

This clonotype was found a few times. The chain has TRBV12-3 or TRBV12-4 and TRBJ2-1; 8 positions match TRBD2. Unmatched junction bases numbered 10, after V lost 6 bases and J lost 6 bases. The CDR3 spans 15 residues. CDR3 sequence: CASSQGLAVLNEQFF. DNA for the CDR3: TGTGCCAGCAGCCAAGGACTAGCCGTACTCAATGAGCAGTTCTTC.

This chain connects TRBV20-1 to TRBJ1-2; 10 nucleotides agree with TRBD1. Unmatched junction bases numbered 17, after V lost 0 bases and J lost 1 base. The V gene's germline CDR1 is DFQATT and CDR2 SNEGSKA (reference sequence). The CDR3 runs to 20 residues. DNA of the CDR3: TGCAGTGCTAGAGATCGTTACCGCGTGGACAGGGGGAGAGTTAACTATGGCTACACCTTC. This sequence encodes CSARDRYRVDRGRVNYGYTF.

The chain recombines TRBV7-9 with TRBJ2-2, with a weak D call TRBD1 (5 bases). Trimming shortened V by 4 bases and J by 6 bases, and 12 bases separated the two germline ends. Looked up from germline, CDR1 is SEHNR and CDR2 is FQNEAQ (reference sequence). CDR3 length: 14 residues. In DNA, the CDR3 is TGTGCCAGCAGCTCCTCAGGGATACCCGGGGAGCTGTTTTTT. As protein: CASSSSGIPGELFF.

This clonotype has more than one count but fewer than ten. CDR3 loop: CASTKSGGGAPDEQFF. As DNA, the CDR3 is TGTGCCAGCACCAAGTCTGGCGGGGGGGCCCCGGATGAGCAGTTCTTC. This chain links TRBV4-2 with TRBJ2-1, with 9 nucleotides matching TRBD2. Germline V gene data show CDR1 as LGHNA and CDR2 as YNFKEQ. The CDR3 runs 16 residues. After removal of 7 bases from V and 8 bases from J, the junction contained 15 bases not matched to a gene.

The genes are TRBV29-1 and TRBJ2-1; the D gene is possibly TRBD2 (6 bases). CDR3 length: 14 amino acids. V was clipped by 3 bases and J by 3 bases, with 12 bases between them. Germline CDR1 SQVTM, CDR2 ANQGSEA. The CDR3: CSVDGGVFYNEQFF. The CDR3 DNA is TGCAGCGTTGATGGAGGGGTATTCTACAATGAGCAGTTCTTC.

A few counts support this clonotype. The CDR3 region has the DNA TGCGCCAGCAGTCCTAGGGGGCGCCCGGACACTGAAGCTTTCTTT. Residues: CASSPRGRPDTEAFF. This rearrangement joins TRBV5-1 to TRBJ1-1; 7 positions agree with TRBD1. The germline V gene has CDR1 SGHRS and CDR2 YFSETQ. This CDR3 has 15 residues. The trim removed 5 bases at V and 3 bases at J, leaving 10 bases unmatched.

This clonotype showed up just a few times. This rearrangement joins TRBV4-1 to TRBJ2-7, with 8 bases lining up with TRBD1. This CDR3 is 15 amino acids long. CDR1 MGHRA and CDR2 YSYEKL come from the germline V gene. Trimming removed 1 base from V and 4 bases from J; junction bases left unmatched: 6. CDR3 region: CASSQGQGIGYEQYF. The DNA of the CDR3 is TGCGCCAGCAGCCAAGGACAGGGGATTGGGTACGAGCAGTACTTC.